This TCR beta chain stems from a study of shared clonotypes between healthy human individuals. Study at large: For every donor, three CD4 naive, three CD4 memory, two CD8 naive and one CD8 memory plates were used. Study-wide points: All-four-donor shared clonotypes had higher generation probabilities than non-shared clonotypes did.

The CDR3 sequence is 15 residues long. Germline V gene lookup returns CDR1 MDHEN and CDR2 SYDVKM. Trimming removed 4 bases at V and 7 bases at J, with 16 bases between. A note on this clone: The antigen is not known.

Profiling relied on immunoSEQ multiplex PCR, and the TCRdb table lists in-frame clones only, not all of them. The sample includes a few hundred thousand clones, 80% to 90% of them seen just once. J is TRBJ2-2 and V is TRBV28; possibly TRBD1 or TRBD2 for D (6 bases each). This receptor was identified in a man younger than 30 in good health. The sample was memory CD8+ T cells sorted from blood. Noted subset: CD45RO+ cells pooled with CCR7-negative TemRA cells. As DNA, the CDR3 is TGTGCCAGCAGTTCGAGTCCTAGGGGGGACGGGGAGCTGTTTTTT. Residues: CASSSSPRGDGELFF.